This TCR beta chain comes out of a study of cytomegalovirus exposure and HLA in healthy donors. At collection, donors were nominally healthy, but unrecorded immune exposures were probable. In the PCR, 60 Vbeta and 13 Jbeta primers were used. Measured with immunoSEQ multiplex PCR; TCRdb has only the in-frame clones, and not every one. This repertoire includes 110,000 to 150,000 clones. Germline CDR1 MNHNS, CDR2 SASEGT. The CDR3 is made up of 13 amino acids. Trimming removed 8 bases from V and 4 bases from J, with 12 bases in between. The material sequenced was PBMCs. This receptor was identified in a male donor in good health and CMV-seronegative. The chain employs TRBV6-1 and TRBJ1-5, with a possible D match to TRBD1 (6 bases). Here the CDR3 reads CASDRLENQPQHF. CDR3 sequence (DNA): TGTGCCAGCGACAGGCTTGAAAATCAGCCCCAGCATTTT.